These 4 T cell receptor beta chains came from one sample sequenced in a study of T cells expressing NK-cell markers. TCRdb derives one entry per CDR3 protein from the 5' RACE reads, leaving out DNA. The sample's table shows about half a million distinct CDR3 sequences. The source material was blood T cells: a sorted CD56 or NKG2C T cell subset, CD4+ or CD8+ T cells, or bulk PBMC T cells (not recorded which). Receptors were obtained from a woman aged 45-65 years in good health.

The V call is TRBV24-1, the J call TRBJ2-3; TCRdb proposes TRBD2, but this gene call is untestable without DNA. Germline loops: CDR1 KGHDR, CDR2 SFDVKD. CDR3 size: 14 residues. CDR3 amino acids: CAIAGALGADTQYF.

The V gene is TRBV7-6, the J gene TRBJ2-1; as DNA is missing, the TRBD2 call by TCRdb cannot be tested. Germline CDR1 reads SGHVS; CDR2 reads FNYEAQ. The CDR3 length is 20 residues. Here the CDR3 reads CASSLLGLAGPTSSYNEQFF.

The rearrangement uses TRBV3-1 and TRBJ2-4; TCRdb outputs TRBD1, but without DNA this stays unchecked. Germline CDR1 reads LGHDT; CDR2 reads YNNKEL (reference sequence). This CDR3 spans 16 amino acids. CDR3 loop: CASSQEGGLAKNIQYF.

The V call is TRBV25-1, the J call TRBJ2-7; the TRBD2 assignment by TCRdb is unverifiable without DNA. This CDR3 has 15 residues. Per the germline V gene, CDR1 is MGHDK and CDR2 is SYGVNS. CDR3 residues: CASSEILLAGDEQYF.